What follows are 8 T cell receptor beta chains derived from one specimen sequenced in a study of cytomegalovirus exposure and HLA in healthy donors. Primers included in the PCR were 60 Vbeta and 13 Jbeta primers. TCRdb's copy holds only in-frame clones and misses some; the assay was immunoSEQ multiplex PCR. The sample includes about 200,000 clones, around 82% of them seen just once. The sample taken for sequencing was PBMCs. Receptor source: a woman in her thirties in good health and CMV-seropositive.

The chain combines TRBV4-1 with TRBJ1-2; weak D call: TRBD1 (6 bases). This CDR3 comprises 15 residues. The V gene lost 4 bases and the J gene lost 2 bases, with 14 bases spanning the gap. Germline loops: CDR1 MGHRA, CDR2 YSYEKL. CDR3 residues: CASSLGQQQNYGYTF. In nucleotides, the CDR3 is TGCGCCAGCAGCCTCGGACAGCAACAGAACTATGGCTACACCTTC.

The chain recombines TRBV7-8 with TRBJ2-3; TRBD1 is a possible D gene (6 bases). The CDR3 covers 14 residues. The V end was cut by 1 base, the J end by 5 bases, with 10 bases between. Germline V gene lookup returns CDR1 SGHVS and CDR2 FQNEAQ. CDR3 sequence (DNA): TGTGCCAGCAGCTTAGTTGTAGGGGGAGATACGCAGTATTTT. It encodes CASSLVVGGDTQYF. Full variable domain (remainder filled in from reference TRBV7-8 and TRBJ2-3): GAGVSQSPRYKVAKRGQDVALRCDPISGHVSLFWYQQALGQGPEFLTYFQNEAQLDKSGLPSDRFFAERPEGSVSTLKIQRTQQEDSAVYLCASSLVVGGDTQYFGPGTRLTVL.

The chain employs TRBV9 and TRBJ1-2, with D tentatively TRBD1 (6 bases). The germline V and J ends were trimmed by 4 bases and 8 bases, with 18 bases remaining between them. The CDR3 length is 14 residues. Germline assignment: CDR1 SGDLS and CDR2 YYNGEE. DNA of the CDR3: TGTGCCAGCAGCTATACAGGGAGCATCTCGGGCTACACCTTC. Translating it yields CASSYTGSISGYTF.

The CDR3 DNA reads TGCAGCGTTGGCCCAGGGATGGAGACCCAGTACTTC. As protein: CSVGPGMETQYF. The chain uses TRBV29-1 and TRBJ2-5; D might be TRBD1 (5 bases). V lost 4 bases and J lost 5, with 11 bases in between. CDR1 is SQVTM and CDR2 is ANQGSEA in the germline V gene. The CDR3 spans 12 residues.

This clone turned up a few times. The gene calls are TRBV30 and TRBJ2-3, with D perhaps matching TRBD1 (6 bases). The CDR3 covers 15 residues. Germline CDR1 reads GTSNPN; CDR2 reads SVGIG (reference sequence). Trimming left V 1 base short and J 2 bases short, with 13 bases between. Here the CDR3 reads CAWSGRRGATDTQYF. In nucleotides, the CDR3 is TGTGCCTGGAGTGGGCGCAGGGGAGCCACAGATACGCAGTATTTT.

This chain joins TRBV5-5 and TRBJ2-5; maybe TRBD1 (6 bases). Trimming took off 4 bases at V and 4 bases at J, with 14 bases between the two ends. The CDR3 consists of 14 residues. Germline loops: CDR1 SGHKS, CDR2 YYEKEE (reference sequence). The CDR3 loop reads CASSITGYRETQYF. CDR3 in DNA: TGTGCCAGCAGCATTACAGGGTATAGAGAGACCCAGTACTTC.

The V call is TRBV7-9, the J call TRBJ2-7; 8 positions agree with TRBD1. This CDR3 spans 17 amino acids. Germline-derived CDR1 and CDR2 are SEHNR and FQNEAQ (reference sequence). With 1 base clipped from V and 6 bases from J, the junction kept 14 bases outside the gene matches. The CDR3 region is CASSLGGRGWTGSEQYF. CDR3 sequence (DNA): TGTGCCAGCAGCTTAGGAGGCAGGGGCTGGACAGGGAGCGAGCAGTACTTC.

The rearrangement links TRBV11-3 to TRBJ1-1; no reliable D call. Germline lookup yields CDR1 SGHNT and CDR2 YENEEA. The CDR3 loop spans 17 amino acids. V was pared by 0 bases and J by 0 bases, with 14 bases between. The CDR3 protein is CASSLDAFRVMNTEAFF. CDR3 nucleotide sequence: TGTGCCAGCAGCTTAGATGCGTTTCGGGTCATGAACACTGAAGCTTTCTTT.